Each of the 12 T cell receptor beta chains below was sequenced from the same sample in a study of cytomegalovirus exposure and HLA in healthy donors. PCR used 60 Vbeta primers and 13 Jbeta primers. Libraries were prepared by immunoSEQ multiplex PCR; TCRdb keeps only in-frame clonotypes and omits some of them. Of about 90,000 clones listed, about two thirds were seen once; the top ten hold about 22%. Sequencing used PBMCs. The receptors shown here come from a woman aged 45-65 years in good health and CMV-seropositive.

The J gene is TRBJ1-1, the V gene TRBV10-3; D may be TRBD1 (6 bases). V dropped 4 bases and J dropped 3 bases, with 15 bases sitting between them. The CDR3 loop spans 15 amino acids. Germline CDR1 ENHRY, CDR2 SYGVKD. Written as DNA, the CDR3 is TGTGCCATCAGTGGCGCGGGGGCGGAGGACACTGAAGCTTTCTTT. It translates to CAISGAGAEDTEAFF.

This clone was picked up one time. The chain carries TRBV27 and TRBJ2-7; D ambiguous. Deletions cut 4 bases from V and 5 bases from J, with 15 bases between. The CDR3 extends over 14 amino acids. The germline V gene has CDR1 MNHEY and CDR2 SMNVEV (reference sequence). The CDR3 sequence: CASSSLGFSDEQYF. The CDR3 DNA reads TGTGCCAGCAGTTCCCTCGGGTTTTCGGACGAGCAGTACTTC.

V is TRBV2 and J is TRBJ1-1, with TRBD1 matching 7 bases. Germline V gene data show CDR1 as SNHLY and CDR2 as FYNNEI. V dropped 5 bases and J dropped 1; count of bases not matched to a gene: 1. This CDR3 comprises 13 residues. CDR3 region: CASSRQGNTEAFF. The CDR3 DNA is TGTGCCAGCAGTAGACAGGGGAACACTGAAGCTTTCTTT.

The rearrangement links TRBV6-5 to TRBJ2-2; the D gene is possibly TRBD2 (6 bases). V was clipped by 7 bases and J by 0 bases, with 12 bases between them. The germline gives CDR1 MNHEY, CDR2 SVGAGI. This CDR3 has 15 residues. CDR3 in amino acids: CASTYSGANTGELFF. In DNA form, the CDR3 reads TGTGCCAGCACATATAGCGGAGCGAACACCGGGGAGCTGTTTTTT.

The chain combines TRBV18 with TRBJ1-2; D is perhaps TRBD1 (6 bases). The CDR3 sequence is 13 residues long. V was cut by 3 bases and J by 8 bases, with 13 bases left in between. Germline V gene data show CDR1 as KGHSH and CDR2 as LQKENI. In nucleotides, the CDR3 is TGTGCCAGCTCACCTCCCGCAGGGGAAGGCTACACCTTC. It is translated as CASSPPAGEGYTF. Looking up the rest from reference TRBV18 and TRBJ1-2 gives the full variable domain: NAGVMQNPRHLVRRRGQEARLRCSPMKGHSHVYWYRQLPEEGLKFMVYLQKENIIDESGMPKERFSAEFPKEGPSILRIQQVVRGDSAAYFCASSPPAGEGYTFGSGTRLTVV.

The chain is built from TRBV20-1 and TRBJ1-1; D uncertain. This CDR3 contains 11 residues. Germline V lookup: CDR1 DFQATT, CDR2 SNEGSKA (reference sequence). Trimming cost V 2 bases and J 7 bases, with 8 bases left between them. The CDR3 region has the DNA TGCAGTGCTAGAAGAGCGATTGAAGCTTTCTTT. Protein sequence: CSARRAIEAFF.

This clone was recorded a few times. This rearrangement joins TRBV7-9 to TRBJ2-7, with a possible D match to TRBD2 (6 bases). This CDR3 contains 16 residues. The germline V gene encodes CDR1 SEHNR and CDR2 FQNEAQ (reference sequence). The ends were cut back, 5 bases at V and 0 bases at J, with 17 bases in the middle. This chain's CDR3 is CASSAESGRDSYEQYF. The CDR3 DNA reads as TGTGCCAGCAGCGCCGAGTCGGGGCGGGACTCCTACGAGCAGTACTTC. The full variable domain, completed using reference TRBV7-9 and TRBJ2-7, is DTGVSQNPRHKITKRGQNVTFRCDPISEHNRLYWYRQTLGQGPEFLTYFQNEAQLEKSRLLSDRFSAERPKGSFSTLEIQRTEQGDSAMYLCASSAESGRDSYEQYFGPGTRLTVT.

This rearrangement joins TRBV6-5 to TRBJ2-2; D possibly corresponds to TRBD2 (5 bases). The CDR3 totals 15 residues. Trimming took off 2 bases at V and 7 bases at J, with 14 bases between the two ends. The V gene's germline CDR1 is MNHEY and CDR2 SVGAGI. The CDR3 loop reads CASSYRSRAGGELFF. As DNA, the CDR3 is TGTGCCAGCAGTTACCGCTCTAGGGCGGGCGGGGAGCTGTTTTTT.

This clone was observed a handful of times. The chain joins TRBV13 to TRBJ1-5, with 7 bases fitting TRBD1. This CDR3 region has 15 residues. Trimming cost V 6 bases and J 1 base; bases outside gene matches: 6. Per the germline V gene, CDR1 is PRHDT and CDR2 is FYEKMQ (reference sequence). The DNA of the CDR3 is TGTGCCAGCAGTTTGGGACAGTCCAGCAATCAGCCCCAGCATTTT. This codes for CASSLGQSSNQPQHF.

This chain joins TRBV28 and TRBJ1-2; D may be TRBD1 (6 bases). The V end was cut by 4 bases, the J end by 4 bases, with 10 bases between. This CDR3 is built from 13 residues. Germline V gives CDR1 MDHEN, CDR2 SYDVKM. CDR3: CASSSQGPYGYTF. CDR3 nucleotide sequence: TGTGCCAGCAGTTCACAGGGACCCTATGGCTACACCTTC.

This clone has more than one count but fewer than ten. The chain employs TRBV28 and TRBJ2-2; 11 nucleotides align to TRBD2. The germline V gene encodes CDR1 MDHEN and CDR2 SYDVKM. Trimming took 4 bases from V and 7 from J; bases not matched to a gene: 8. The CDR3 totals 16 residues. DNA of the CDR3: TGTGCCAGCAGTTCGAATAGCGGGGGGGCTGGCGGGGAGCTGTTTTTT. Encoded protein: CASSSNSGGAGGELFF.

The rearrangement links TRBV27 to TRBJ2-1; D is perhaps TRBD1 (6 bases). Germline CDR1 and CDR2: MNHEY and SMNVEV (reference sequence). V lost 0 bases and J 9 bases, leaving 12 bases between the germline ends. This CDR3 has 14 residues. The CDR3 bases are TGTGCCAGCAGTTTATCTGCAGGGGTGGTTGAGCAGTTCTTC. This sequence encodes CASSLSAGVVEQFF.